These T cell receptor beta chains were read from a single sample in a study of beta chain features in type 1 diabetes. Produced via immunoSEQ multiplex PCR; TCRdb's table is partial and in-frame only. The sample lists hundreds of thousands of clones; about 32% were seen once. Material: naive CD4+ T cells from blood. The source of these receptors is a man in his late teens or twenties in good health. Each CDR3 is given with its conserved first and last residue. The D gene is left open where the match is weak. Some rows mark clone size as missing; the rest say once, few, many or name a class of expanded clone.

j_call clone_size v_call d_call cdr3_aa cdr3_nt
TRBJ2-5 NA TRBV6-6 TRBD1 CASSHPGQGETQYF TGTGCCAGCAGTCATCCGGGACAGGGAGAGACCCAGTACTTC
TRBJ2-3 NA TRBV25-1 NA CASSPTNADTQYF TGTGCCAGCAGCCCGACTAATGCAGATACGCAGTATTTT
TRBJ2-6 few TRBV18 NA CASSEITGTGANVLTF TGTGCCAGCTCGGAGATAACAGGGACTGGGGCCAACGTCCTGACTTTC
TRBJ2-7 NA TRBV6-5 NA CASARSSVYSYEQYF TGTGCCAGCGCCAGGTCTAGCGTGTACTCCTACGAGCAGTACTTC
TRBJ2-1 NA TRBV30 TRBD2 CACLGEGPNEQFF TGTGCCTGCTTAGGGGAGGGGCCGAATGAGCAGTTCTTC
TRBJ1-1 few TRBV30 NA CAWQTGPNTEAFF TGTGCCTGGCAGACAGGACCGAACACTGAAGCTTTCTTT
TRBJ2-2 few TRBV11-1 NA CASSFRQRNTGELFF TGTGCCAGCAGCTTTAGACAGAGGAACACCGGGGAGCTGTTTTTT
TRBJ1-2 few TRBV30 NA CAWSVVRNYGYTF TGTGCCTGGAGTGTTGTACGGAACTATGGCTACACCTTC
TRBJ2-7 few TRBV30 TRBD1 CAWSVGTGEYEQYF TGTGCCTGGAGTGTCGGGACAGGAGAATACGAGCAGTACTTC
TRBJ1-1 NA TRBV25-1 NA CASSERTNTEAFF TGTGCCAGCAGTGAGCGGACGAACACTGAAGCTTTCTTT
TRBJ2-3 few TRBV21-1 NA CASSKGGADTQYF TGTGCCAGCAGCAAAGGGGGTGCAGATACGCAGTATTTT
TRBJ1-4 NA TRBV30 TRBD1 CAWSRDRGNEKLFF TGTGCCTGGAGTCGGGACAGGGGAAATGAAAAACTGTTTTTT
TRBJ2-7 NA TRBV28 NA CASRRRQASYEQYF TGTGCCAGCAGACGCCGGCAGGCCTCCTACGAGCAGTACTTC
TRBJ1-5 few TRBV4-3 NA CASSQDIYREPQHF TGCGCCAGCAGCCAAGATATATACAGGGAGCCCCAGCATTTT
TRBJ2-3 NA TRBV29-1 NA CSAGRTDTQYF TGCAGCGCTGGACGAACAGATACGCAGTATTTT
TRBJ1-4 few TRBV4-3 TRBD1 CASSQDPGGANEKLFF TGCGCCAGCAGCCAAGACCCAGGGGGAGCTAATGAAAAACTGTTTTTT
TRBJ2-3 few TRBV9 NA CASSPLPGEGTQYF TGTGCCAGCAGCCCACTCCCGGGAGAGGGTACGCAGTATTTT
TRBJ2-5 NA TRBV28 NA CASSILGETQYF TGTGCCAGCTCCATTTTGGGAGAGACCCAGTACTTC
TRBJ2-7 NA TRBV29-1 NA CSVVEDSEQYF TGCAGCGTTGTCGAGGACTCCGAGCAGTACTTC
TRBJ1-2 few TRBV30 NA CAWSVPSFAVEAGYTF TGTGCCTGGAGTGTACCCTCCTTCGCTGTTGAGGCCGGCTACACCTTC
TRBJ2-3 NA TRBV9 NA CASSAAVGGTQYF TGTGCCAGCAGCGCGGCCGTTGGCGGTACGCAGTATTTT
TRBJ1-1 NA TRBV2 NA CASSEEWDEAFF TGTGCCAGCAGTGAAGAGTGGGATGAAGCTTTCTTT
TRBJ2-5 NA TRBV9 NA CASSVDGEETQYF TGTGCCAGCAGCGTAGATGGGGAAGAGACCCAGTACTTC
TRBJ2-1 NA TRBV28 NA CASNTPPLNEQFF TGTGCCAGCAACACTCCTCCCCTCAATGAGCAGTTCTTC